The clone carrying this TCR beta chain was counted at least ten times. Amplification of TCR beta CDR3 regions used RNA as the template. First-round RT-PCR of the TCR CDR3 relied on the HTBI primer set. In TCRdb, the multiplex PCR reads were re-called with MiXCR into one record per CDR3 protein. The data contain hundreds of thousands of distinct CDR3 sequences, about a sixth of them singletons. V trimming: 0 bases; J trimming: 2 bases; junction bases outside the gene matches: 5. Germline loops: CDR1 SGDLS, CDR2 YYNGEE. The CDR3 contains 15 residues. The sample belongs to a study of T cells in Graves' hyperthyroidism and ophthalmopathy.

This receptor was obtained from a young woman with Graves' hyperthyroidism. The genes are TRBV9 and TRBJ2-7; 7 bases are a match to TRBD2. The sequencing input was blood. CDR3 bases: TGTGCCAGCAGCGTAGGGGCGGGAGCCCCCTACGAGCAGTACTTC. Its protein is CASSVGAGAPYEQYF. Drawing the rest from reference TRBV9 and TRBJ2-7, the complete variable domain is DSGVTQTPKHLITATGQRVTLRCSPRSGDLSVYWYQQSLDQGLQFLIQYYNGEERAKGNILERFSAQQFPDLHSELNLSSLELGDSALYFCASSVGAGAPYEQYFGPGTRLTVT.